This TCR beta chain was captured by sequencing in a study of T and B cells in COVID-19 patients. As for the study in general: Most recovered patients had mild to moderate COVID-19 treated as outpatients.

TRB rearrangements were amplified by multiplex PCR with BIOMED2 TRB-A/B primers. From the multiplex PCR reads, TCRdb called clonotypes with MiXCR, one entry per CDR3 protein. The repertoire includes 14,000 to 15,000 distinct CDR3 sequences, roughly 29% of them detected once, and roughly 1.2% sits in the top ten. TRB was amplified from about 250-500 ng of blood genomic DNA. Germline loops: CDR1 ENHRY, CDR2 SYGVKD. Trimming pared 3 bases from V and 0 bases from J, leaving 8 bases between. The CDR3 runs 14 residues. A note on this clonotype: The antigen is not known.

Study-wide findings and caveats: There were 2,000 to 3,000 TCR clusters exclusive to the recovered cohort, 31 with low generation probability. Patients with COVID-19 reportedly showed strongly skewed T cell receptor beta variable and joining gene usage. Highly clonal in active COVID-19, TRB repertoires exceeded healthy-donor diversity and richness at recovery.

The rearrangement links TRBV10-3 to TRBJ1-1; D gene ambiguous. The TCR was taken from a human donor who had recovered from COVID-19. The material sequenced was blood. Here the CDR3 DNA reads TGTGCCATCAGTGACGGTACCCTGAACACTGAAGCTTTCTTT. Translated, it gives CAISDGTLNTEAFF.